What follows is one T cell receptor (beta chain) and its context. In this sample, this clonotype turned up a few times. Its antigen remains unidentified. Per-base quality was not reported, and no clone a single base away is much larger than it. The sample belongs to a study of type 1 regulatory T cells (dated by TCRdb to the early 2020s). Concerning the study at large: The study characterized an in vitro protocol that generated a Tr1-enriched, alloantigen-specific CD4 T cell product named T-allo10. T-allo10 was being tested clinically in patients with hematological malignancies who were undergoing allogeneic hematopoietic stem cell transplantation. The full study reports these points: Tr1 cells showed a more restricted TCR repertoire than non-Tr1 cells, which the study interpreted as alloantigen-induced clonal expansion.

Sequencing was performed on an Illumina MiSeq. The public reads were reanalyzed by TCRdb: fastp trimming at Q25, MiXCR alignment, in-frame beta chains only. Each entry merges the rows of one CDR3 protein and shows their most common DNA and genes. The sample has about 42,000 distinct CDR3 sequences on record, 12% of them singletons. The ten biggest clones cover around 8% of the sample. CDR3 length: 15 amino acids, cysteine to phenylalanine. Only CDR3 DNA is held: 45 bases, read in frame from base 1. V is shortened by 2 bases, J by 9 bases, and the region joining them spans 17 bases. The germline V gene encodes CDR1 MNHEY and CDR2 SVGAGI.

The sample consisted of cultured non-Tr1 T cells, either the whole culture or a sorted T cell fraction (not recorded which). Sample cell subset or site, as interpreted from the label and publication: non-Tr1 population from the T-allo10 product. The rearranged segments are TRBV6-5 and TRBJ2-1; no confident D gene assignment can be made. The clonotype originates from a human donor in good health. CDR3 loop: CASSYLDLPLTEQFF. The nucleotide sequence is given as TGTGCCAGCAGTTACCTGGACCTTCCTCTTACTGAGCAGTTCTTC.